This TCR beta chain stems from a study of blood T cell repertoires in COVID-19. Generated by immunoSEQ multiplex PCR, the TCRdb table keeps only in-frame clones and is missing some. The sample includes roughly 130,000 clones, about 80% of them seen just once. The CDR3 is 14 residues long. Looked up from germline, CDR1 is LNHDA and CDR2 is SQIVND (reference sequence). V dropped 8 bases and J dropped 7; count of bases not matched to a gene: 7. Material: peripheral blood. V is TRBV19 and J is TRBJ1-6, with 8 positions matching TRBD1. The clonotype was recovered from a woman between 45 and 60 years old with acute or convalescent COVID-19. As DNA, the CDR3 is TGTGCCAGTTCTCCGGGACAGGTGAATTCACCCCTCCACTTT. The encoded protein is CASSPGQVNSPLHF. Full variable domain (missing parts from reference TRBV19 and TRBJ1-6): DGGITQSPKYLFRKEGQNVTLSCEQNLNHDAMYWYRQDPGQGLRLIYYSQIVNDFQKGDIAEGYSVSREKKESFPLTVTSAQKNPTAFYLCASSPGQVNSPLHFGNGTRLTVT.